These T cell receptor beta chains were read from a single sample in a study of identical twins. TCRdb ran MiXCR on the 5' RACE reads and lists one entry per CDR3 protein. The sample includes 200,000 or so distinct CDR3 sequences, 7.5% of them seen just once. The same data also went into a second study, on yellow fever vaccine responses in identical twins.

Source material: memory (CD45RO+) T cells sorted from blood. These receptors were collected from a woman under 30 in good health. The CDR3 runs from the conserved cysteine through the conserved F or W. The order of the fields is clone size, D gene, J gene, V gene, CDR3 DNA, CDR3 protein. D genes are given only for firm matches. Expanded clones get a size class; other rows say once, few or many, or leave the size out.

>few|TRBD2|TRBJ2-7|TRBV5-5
TGTGCCAGCAGCCTAAGACTAGCGTATAGCTCCTACGAGCAGTACTTC
CASSLRLAYSSYEQYF
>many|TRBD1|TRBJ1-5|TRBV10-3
TGTGCCAGCTCGACAGGGGACAATCAGCCCCAGCATTTT
CASSTGDNQPQHF
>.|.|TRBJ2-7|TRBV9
TGTGCCAGCAGCGCCGGGGACGGGCTCCCCTACGAGCAGTACTTC
CASSAGDGLPYEQYF
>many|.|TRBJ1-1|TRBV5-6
TGTGCCAGCAGCTTGGTTAGGACTGAAGCTTTCTTT
CASSLVRTEAFF
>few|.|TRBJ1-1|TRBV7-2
TGTGCCAGCAGCCTGCTGGGCTCCTCAGGGAGCACTGAAGCTTTCTTT
CASSLLGSSGSTEAFF
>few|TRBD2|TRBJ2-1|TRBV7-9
TGTGCCAGCAGCTTGGGGAGCGGGAGGGGATACAATGAGCAGTTCTTC
CASSLGSGRGYNEQFF
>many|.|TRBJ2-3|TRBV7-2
TGTGCCAGCAGCGATAGCCCCGATACGCAGTATTTT
CASSDSPDTQYF
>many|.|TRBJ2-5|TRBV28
TGTGCCAGCAGTTTATCAGGGCCAGAGACCCAGTACTTC
CASSLSGPETQYF
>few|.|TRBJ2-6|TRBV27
TGTGCCAGCAGCCCCCGAGGCGCAGGGGGGCAGTACGTCCTGACTTTC
CASSPRGAGGQYVLTF
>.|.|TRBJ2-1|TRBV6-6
TGTGCCAGCAGTCCCCACAAGAATGAGCAGTTCTTC
CASSPHKNEQFF
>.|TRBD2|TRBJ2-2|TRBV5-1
TGCGCCAGCAGCTTGGCGGGGCGAGCGGGGGCGAACACCGGGGAGCTGTTTTTT
CASSLAGRAGANTGELFF
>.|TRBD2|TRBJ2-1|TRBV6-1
TGTGCCAGCAGCGGCGGGGGGAGAAAAGGGAATGAGCAGTTCTTC
CASSGGGRKGNEQFF
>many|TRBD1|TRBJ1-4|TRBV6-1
TGTGCCAGCATCCGGGACAGGGTTGGAAAACTGTTTTTT
CASIRDRVGKLFF
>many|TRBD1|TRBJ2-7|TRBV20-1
TGCAGTGCAGCCGACAGGGGCGAGCAGTACTTC
CSAADRGEQYF
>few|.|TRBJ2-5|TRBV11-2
TGTGCCAGCAGCTCGGGACGGACCCAAGAGACCCAGTACTTC
CASSSGRTQETQYF
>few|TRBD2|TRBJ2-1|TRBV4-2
TGTGCCAGCAGCCAAACCGGGACTAGCGGACACAATGAGCAGTTCTTC
CASSQTGTSGHNEQFF
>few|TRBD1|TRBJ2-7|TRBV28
TGTGCCACCCGGACAGGAACCTCCTACGAGCAGTACTTC
CATRTGTSYEQYF
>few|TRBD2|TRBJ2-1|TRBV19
TGTGCCAGTAGTGTAGGACTAGCGTTGGGCAATGAGCAGTTCTTC
CASSVGLALGNEQFF
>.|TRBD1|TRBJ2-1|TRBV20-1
TGCAGTGCTACTACAGCAATGACAGGGGGATTAACCTACAATGAGCAGTTCTTC
CSATTAMTGGLTYNEQFF
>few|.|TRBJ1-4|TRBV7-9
TGTGCCAGCAGCTCCCAGGGGACAAGGGAGAAAGGGGGAAAACTGTTTTTT
CASSSQGTREKGGKLFF
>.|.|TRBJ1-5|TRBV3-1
TGTGCCAGCAGCCAATTAGAGAATCAGCCCCAGCATTTT
CASSQLENQPQHF
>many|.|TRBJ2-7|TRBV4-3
TGCGCCAGCAGCCAGCAAGTCGGACAGAGCTCCTACGAGCAGTACTTC
CASSQQVGQSSYEQYF
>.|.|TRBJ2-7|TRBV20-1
TGCAGTGCTGGCCTGAGGTCCTACGAGCAGTACTTC
CSAGLRSYEQYF
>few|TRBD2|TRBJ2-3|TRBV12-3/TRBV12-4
TGTGCCAGCAGTGCTAGCGGGGGGGGCACAGATACGCAGTATTTT
CASSASGGGTDTQYF
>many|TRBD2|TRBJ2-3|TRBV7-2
TGTGCCAGCAGCTCGCCCGGGACTAGGTCGTTGTATACGCAGTATTTT
CASSSPGTRSLYTQYF
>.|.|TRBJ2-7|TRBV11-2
TGTGCCAGCAGCTTAGATAAAGAGCAGTACTTC
CASSLDKEQYF
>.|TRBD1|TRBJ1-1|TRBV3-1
TGTGCCAGCAGCCGTTCCGGGACAGGGGGCGCGGGCACTGAAGCTTTCTTT
CASSRSGTGGAGTEAFF
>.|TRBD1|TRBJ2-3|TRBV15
TGTGCCACATCCAGGGGGTTGACAGATACGCAGTATTTT
CATSRGLTDTQYF
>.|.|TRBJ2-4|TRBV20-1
TGCAGTGCTAGTCAGGGGCTGAACATTCAGTACTTC
CSASQGLNIQYF
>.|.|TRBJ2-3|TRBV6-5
TGTGCCAGCAGTTACTCGGTGCCGGCAGATACGCAGTATTTT
CASSYSVPADTQYF
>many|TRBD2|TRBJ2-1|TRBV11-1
TGTGCCAGCAGCTCCCCAACCACTAGCGAGACCGACCTCAATGAGCAGTTCTTC
CASSSPTTSETDLNEQFF
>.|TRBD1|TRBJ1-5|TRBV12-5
TGTGCTAGTTCCTGGGACAGGGGCCAGCCCCAGCATTTT
CASSWDRGQPQHF
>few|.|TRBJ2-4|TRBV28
TGTGCCAGCAGTCCGTCACACCTAGCCAAAAACATTCAGTACTTC
CASSPSHLAKNIQYF
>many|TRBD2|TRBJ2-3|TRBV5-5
TGTGCCAGCAGCTTGGAGACTAGCGGCTTTGGGGATACGCAGTATTTT
CASSLETSGFGDTQYF
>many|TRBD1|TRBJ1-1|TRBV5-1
TGTGCCAGCAGCCTGGGACAGATGAACACTGAAGCTTTCTTT
CASSLGQMNTEAFF
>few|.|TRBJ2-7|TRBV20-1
TGCAGTGCTAGAGAACATACCCAGACAAAGTACGAGCAGTACTTC
CSAREHTQTKYEQYF
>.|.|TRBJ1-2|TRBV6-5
TGTGCCAGCAGTTACGGGACACTAGCTAACTATGGCTACACCTTC
CASSYGTLANYGYTF
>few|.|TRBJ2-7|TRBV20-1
TGCAGTTCCGGACCCACGACCTACGAGCAGTACTTC
CSSGPTTYEQYF
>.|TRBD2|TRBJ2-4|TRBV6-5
TGTGCCAGCAGTTACGGAGGAACGGGGGGGGCCAAAAACATTCAGTACTTC
CASSYGGTGGAKNIQYF
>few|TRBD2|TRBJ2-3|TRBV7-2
TGTGCCAGCAGCCCCCGGACTAGCGGGAATTCAGATACGCAGTATTTT
CASSPRTSGNSDTQYF
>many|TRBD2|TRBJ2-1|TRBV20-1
TGCAGTGCTGAGACTAGCGGACACCTCAATGAGCAGTTCTTC
CSAETSGHLNEQFF
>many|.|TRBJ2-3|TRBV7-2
TGTGCCAGCAGCTTAGGTTCAGTGGGGATAGATACGCAGTATTTT
CASSLGSVGIDTQYF
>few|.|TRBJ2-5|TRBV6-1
TGTGCCAGCTCCACACTTAACAGGGTAGGGGAGACCCAGTACTTC
CASSTLNRVGETQYF
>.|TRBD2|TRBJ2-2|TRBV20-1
TGCAGCGTGAGGGGGACTAGCGGGTCTGGGGAGCTGTTTTTT
CSVRGTSGSGELFF
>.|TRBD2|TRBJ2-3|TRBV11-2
TGTGCCAGCAGCCCGGGGGGGCTAGCGGGGCGTCCCAGCACAGATACGCAGTATTTT
CASSPGGLAGRPSTDTQYF
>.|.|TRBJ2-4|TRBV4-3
TGCGCCAGCAGCCAAGCTCTCGCCAAAAACATTCAGTACTTC
CASSQALAKNIQYF
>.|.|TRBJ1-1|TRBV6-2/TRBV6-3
TGTGCCAGCAGTCGGGGACCTAGGAACACTGAAGCTTTCTTT
CASSRGPRNTEAFF
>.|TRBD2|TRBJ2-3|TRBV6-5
TGTGCCAGCAGTACTAGCGGGTCTAGCACAGATACGCAGTATTTT
CASSTSGSSTDTQYF
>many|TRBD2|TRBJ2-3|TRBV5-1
TGCGCCAGCAGCTTGAGGACTAGCATGGCAGATACGCAGTATTTT
CASSLRTSMADTQYF
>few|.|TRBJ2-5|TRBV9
TGTGCCAGCAGCGTAGGACTAATAGAGACCCAGTACTTC
CASSVGLIETQYF
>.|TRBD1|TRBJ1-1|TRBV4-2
TGTGCCAGCAGCCAAGGTCAGGGGGTTGACACTGAAGCTTTCTTT
CASSQGQGVDTEAFF
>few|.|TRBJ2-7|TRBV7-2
TGTGCCAGCAGCTTAGCCGTGGTAGAAACGTGGTCCTTC
CASSLAVVETWSF
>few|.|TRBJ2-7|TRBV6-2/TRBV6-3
TGTGCCACCACACTAGAGCACGAGCAGTACTTC
CATTLEHEQYF
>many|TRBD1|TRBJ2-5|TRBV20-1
TGCAGTGCTGGTACGGGACAGCCTCAAGAGACCCAGTACTTC
CSAGTGQPQETQYF
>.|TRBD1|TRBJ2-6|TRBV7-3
TGTGCCAGCAGCACTCCCTCGACAGGGCGCTCTGGGGCCAACGTCCTGACTTTC
CASSTPSTGRSGANVLTF
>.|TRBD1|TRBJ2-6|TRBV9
TGTGCCAGCAGCTCCCGGGACAGCCTCTCTGGGGCCAACGTCCTGACTTTC
CASSSRDSLSGANVLTF